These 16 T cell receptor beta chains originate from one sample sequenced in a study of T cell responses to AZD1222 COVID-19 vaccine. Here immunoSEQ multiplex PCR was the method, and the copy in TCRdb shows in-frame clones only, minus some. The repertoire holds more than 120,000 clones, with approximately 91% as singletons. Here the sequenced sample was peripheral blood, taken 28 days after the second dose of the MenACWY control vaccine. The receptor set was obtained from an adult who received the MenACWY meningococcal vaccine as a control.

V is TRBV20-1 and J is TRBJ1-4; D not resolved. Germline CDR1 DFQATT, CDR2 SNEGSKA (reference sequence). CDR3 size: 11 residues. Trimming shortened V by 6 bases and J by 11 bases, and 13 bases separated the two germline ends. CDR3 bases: TGCAGTGCCGGGTTGGGTGGCAAACTGTTTTTT. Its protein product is CSAGLGGKLFF.

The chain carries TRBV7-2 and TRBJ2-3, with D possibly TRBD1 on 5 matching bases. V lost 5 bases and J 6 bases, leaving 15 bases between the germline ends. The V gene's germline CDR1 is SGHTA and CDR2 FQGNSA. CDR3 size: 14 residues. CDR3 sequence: CASSRRQRSDTQYF. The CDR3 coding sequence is TGTGCCAGCAGCCGGAGACAGAGGAGCGATACGCAGTATTTT. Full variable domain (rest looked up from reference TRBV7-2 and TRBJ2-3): GAGVSQSPSNKVTEKGKDVELRCDPISGHTALYWYRQSLGQGLEFLIYFQGNSAPDKSGLPSDRFSAERTGGSVSTLTIQRTQQEDSAVYLCASSRRQRSDTQYFGPGTRLTVL.

The CDR3 region has the DNA TGTGCCAGCAGCTTAGCCCCCGGGGGGGAGACCCAGTACTTC. Protein sequence: CASSLAPGGETQYF. The chain has TRBV7-2 and TRBJ2-5; 7 positions agree with TRBD2. The CDR3 is 14 amino acids. With 0 bases clipped from V and 5 bases from J, the junction kept 3 bases outside the gene matches. Germline loops: CDR1 SGHTA, CDR2 FQGNSA. Complete variable domain (other parts from reference TRBV7-2 and TRBJ2-5): GAGVSQSPSNKVTEKGKDVELRCDPISGHTALYWYRQSLGQGLEFLIYFQGNSAPDKSGLPSDRFSAERTGGSVSTLTIQRTQQEDSAVYLCASSLAPGGETQYFGPGTRLLVL.

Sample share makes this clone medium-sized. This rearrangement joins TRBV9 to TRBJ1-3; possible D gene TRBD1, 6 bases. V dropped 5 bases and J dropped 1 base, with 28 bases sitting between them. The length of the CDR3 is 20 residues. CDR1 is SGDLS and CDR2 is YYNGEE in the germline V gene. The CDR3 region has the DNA TGTGCCAGCAGTCTTAAACTAGGGTGGAGCAGGGGCTTATCTGGAAACACCATATATTTT. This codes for CASSLKLGWSRGLSGNTIYF.

CDR3 sequence (DNA): TGCGCCAGCAGCCAGCGACTGGCGGGGGACACTGAAGCTTTCTTT. Protein sequence: CASSQRLAGDTEAFF. The chain links TRBV4-1 to TRBJ1-1; maybe TRBD1 (5 bases). Germline V gene sequence: CDR1 MGHRA, CDR2 YSYEKL. The CDR3 contains 15 residues. Trimming stripped 3 bases from V and 3 bases from J, with 14 bases between.

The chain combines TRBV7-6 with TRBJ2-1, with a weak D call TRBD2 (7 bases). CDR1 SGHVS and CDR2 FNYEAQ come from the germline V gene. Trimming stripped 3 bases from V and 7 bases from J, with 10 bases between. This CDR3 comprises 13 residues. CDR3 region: CASSLGGANEQFF. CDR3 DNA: TGTGCCAGCAGCTTGGGGGGGGCAAATGAGCAGTTCTTC.

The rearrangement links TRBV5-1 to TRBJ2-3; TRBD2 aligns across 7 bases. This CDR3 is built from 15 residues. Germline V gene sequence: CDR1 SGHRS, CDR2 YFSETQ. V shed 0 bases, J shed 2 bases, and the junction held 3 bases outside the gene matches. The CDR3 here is CASSLEAGYTDTQYF. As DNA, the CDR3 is TGCGCCAGCAGCTTGGAAGCGGGGTACACAGATACGCAGTATTTT. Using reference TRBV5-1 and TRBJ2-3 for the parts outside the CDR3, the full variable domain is KAGVTQTPRYLIKTRGQQVTLSCSPISGHRSVSWYQQTPGQGLQFLFEYFSETQRNKGNFPGRFSGRQFSNSRSEMNVSTLELGDSALYLCASSLEAGYTDTQYFGPGTRLTVL.

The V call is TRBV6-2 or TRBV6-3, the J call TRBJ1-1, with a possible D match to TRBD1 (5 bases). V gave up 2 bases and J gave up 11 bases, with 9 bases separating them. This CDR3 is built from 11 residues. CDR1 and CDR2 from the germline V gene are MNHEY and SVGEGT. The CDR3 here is CASSYAREAFF. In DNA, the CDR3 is TGTGCCAGCAGTTACGCCAGGGAGGCTTTCTTT.

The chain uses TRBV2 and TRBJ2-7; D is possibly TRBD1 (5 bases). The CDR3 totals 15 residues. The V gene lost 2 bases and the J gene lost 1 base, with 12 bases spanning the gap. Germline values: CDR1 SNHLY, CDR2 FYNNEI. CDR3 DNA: TGTGCCAGCAGTGAAATCAGGACACGTTCCTACGAGCAGTACTTC. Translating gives CASSEIRTRSYEQYF.

CDR3: CASSASSWAYNEQFF. CDR3 DNA sequence: TGTGCCAGCAGCGCCTCCTCTTGGGCCTACAATGAGCAGTTCTTC. This rearrangement joins TRBV11-3 to TRBJ2-1; D is unclear. In germline, CDR1 is SGHNT, CDR2 YENEEA. Trimming stripped 5 bases from V and 2 bases from J, with 13 bases between. This CDR3 has 15 amino acids.

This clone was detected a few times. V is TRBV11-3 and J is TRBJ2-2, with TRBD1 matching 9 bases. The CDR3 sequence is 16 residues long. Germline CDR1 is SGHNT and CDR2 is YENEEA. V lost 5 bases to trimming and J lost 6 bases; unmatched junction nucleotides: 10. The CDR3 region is CASSPGTGNAPGELFF. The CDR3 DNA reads TGTGCCAGCAGCCCTGGGACAGGGAATGCCCCCGGGGAGCTGTTTTTT. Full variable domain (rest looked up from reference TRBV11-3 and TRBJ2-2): EAGVVQSPRYKIIEKKQPVAFWCNPISGHNTLYWYLQNLGQGPELLIRYENEEAVDDSQLPKDRFSAERLKGVDSTLKIQPAELGDSAVYLCASSPGTGNAPGELFFGEGSRLTVL.

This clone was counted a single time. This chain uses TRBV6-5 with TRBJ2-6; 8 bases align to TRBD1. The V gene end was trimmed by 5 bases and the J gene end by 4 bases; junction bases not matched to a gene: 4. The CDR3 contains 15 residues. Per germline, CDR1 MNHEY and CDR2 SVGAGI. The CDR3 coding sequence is TGTGCCAGCAGTCGACAGGGGACCGGGGCCAACGTCCTGACTTTC. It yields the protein CASSRQGTGANVLTF.

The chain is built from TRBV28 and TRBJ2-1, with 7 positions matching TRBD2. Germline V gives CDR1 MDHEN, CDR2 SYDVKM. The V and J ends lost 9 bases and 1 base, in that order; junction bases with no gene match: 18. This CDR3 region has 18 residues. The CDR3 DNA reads TGTGCCAGTCTCGGGGCTAGCGGCAGGGTTGGGTCCTACAATGAGCAGTTCTTC. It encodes CASLGASGRVGSYNEQFF. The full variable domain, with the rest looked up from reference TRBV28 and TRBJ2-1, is DVKVTQSSRYLVKRTGEKVFLECVQDMDHENMFWYRQDPGLGLRLIYFSYDVKMKEKGDIPEGYSVSREKKERFSLILESASTNQTSMYLCASLGASGRVGSYNEQFFGPGTRLTVL.

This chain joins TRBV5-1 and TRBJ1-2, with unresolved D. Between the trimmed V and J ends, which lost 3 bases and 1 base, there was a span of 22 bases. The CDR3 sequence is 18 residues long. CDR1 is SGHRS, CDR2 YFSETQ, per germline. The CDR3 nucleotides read TGCGCCAGCAGCTCTTCTGTTCCAGAAAGACCTAATAACTATGGCTACACCTTC. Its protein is CASSSSVPERPNNYGYTF.

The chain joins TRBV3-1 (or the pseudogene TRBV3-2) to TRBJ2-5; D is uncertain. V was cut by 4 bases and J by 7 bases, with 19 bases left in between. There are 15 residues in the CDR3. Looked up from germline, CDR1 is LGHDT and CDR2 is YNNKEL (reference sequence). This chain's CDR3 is CASSPQGNSVGTQYF. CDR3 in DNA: TGTGCCAGCAGCCCTCAAGGAAACAGCGTCGGGACCCAGTACTTC.

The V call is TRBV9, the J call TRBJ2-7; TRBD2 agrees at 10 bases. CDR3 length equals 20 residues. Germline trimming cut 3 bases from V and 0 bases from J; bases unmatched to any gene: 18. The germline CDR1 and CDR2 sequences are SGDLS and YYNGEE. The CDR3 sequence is CASSALSPAGGPSGSYEQYF. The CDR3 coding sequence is TGTGCCAGCAGCGCCCTTAGCCCAGCGGGAGGGCCCTCGGGCTCCTACGAGCAGTACTTC.